The present T cell receptor (beta chain) was sequenced within a study of beta chain features in type 1 diabetes listed by TCRdb under 2018. As for the study more broadly: Patients and healthy donors did not differ in mean age, gender distribution, total cell number or subset yield. In the study, recently diagnosed type 1 diabetes patients and matched healthy donors were compared on the TCRB repertoires of their sorted circulating CD4+ T cell subsets. Regulatory and stem cell-like memory subsets were obtained from only 8 patients and about 8 healthy donors, while naive and central memory subsets were obtained from all 30 or so donors. Across all samples, around 100 million sorted cells were examined, and cell number per subset correlated strongly with RNA yield.

From each donor, a single peripheral blood sample of about 110 mL on average was drawn into heparinised tubes. A BD FACSAria II and a panel including CD45RO, CCR7, CD25, CD127, CD95 and CD27 were used to sort naive, central memory, regulatory and stem cell-like memory CD4+ T cells. All sorted populations exceeded 95% purity. PBMCs were isolated immediately by Lymphoprep density gradient centrifugation and stained directly without culture. So that batch effects would be minimized, each experiment stained and sorted samples in pairs, pairing one healthy donor with one patient. Measured from the cysteine to the phenylalanine, the CDR3 is 16 residues long. The kept DNA is CDR3 alone, 48 bases in frame from the first base. The germline V gene encodes CDR1 SGHVS and CDR2 FQNEAQ. V is cut back by 2 bases and J by 5 bases, with 4 bases in the junction unmatched. The full study reports these points: At VDJ recombination sites, type 1 diabetes patients had fewer insertions and more deleted nucleotides, which implies abnormalities in thymic rearrangement. Sequencing cDNA rather than genomic DNA could over-represent highly expressing activated cells, although activation and CD3 levels did not differ between groups. Naive, central memory and regulatory TCRB repertoires appeared to be more similar among patients than among healthy donors. Only small numbers of individuals were included in the HLA sub-analyses, which left unresolved whether HLA type had any influence on TCRB rearrangement. In all four CD4+ subsets, TCRB CDR3 length was moderately but significantly shorter in type 1 diabetes patients. Shorter templates might have been favored by PCR, but patient and control samples were amplified and corrected together, so both groups would have been affected equally by any skew.

On this clone itself: Its antigen is unknown. There are no base qualities to consult, and no much larger clone falls within one base.

All of the isolated RNA was reverse transcribed with the High Capacity cDNA Reverse Transcription Kit, so expressed TCRB transcripts were sequenced. Naive, central memory and regulatory T cell samples underwent deep immunoSEQ sequencing, averaging around 4 million total reads per sample. After sorted cells were lysed in RLT buffer, RNA was extracted with DNase-treated RNeasy Micro or Mini kits, with the choice depending on cell number. To prevent cross-contamination, every cell subset was processed on its own, while patient and healthy donor samples were processed together. The immunoSEQ multiplex PCR was used to amplify TCRB sequences from cDNA, generating 87-bp fragments that spanned the CDR3 region. Sequencing of the amplicons was done on the Illumina HiSeq platform. For the original study's pipeline: PCR bias was corrected computationally using synthetic template baselines, and reads within Hamming distance 2 were collapsed, with unmergeable singletons discarded. Reads were aligned to IMGT to assign V, D and J genes, CDR3 length, and insertions or deletions at six rearrangement sites. Clonotype counts were normalized to sorted cell number within each subset before computing true diversity and Gini coefficients with the tcR R package. The overlap coefficient, calculated on TCRB nucleotide sequences, was used to measure repertoire sharing. Held by TCRdb, this immuneACCESS table contains in-frame sequences only and omits some clones. Under half of the omission traces to an unresolved V gene where checked; the cause of the rest is unknown. That table gives V, J and clone size, and the DNA gave D and trimming. The sample table records about 150,000 clones; 40% to 60% of these occur just once. In total, the top ten clones hold 0.42% of the sample.

This TCR was sampled from a man aged 18 to 29 in good health. The specimen sequenced was Tregs from blood. This specimen's cell subset or site label, interpreted: regulatory CD4+ T cells. Recombination connected TRBV7-8 to TRBJ2-3, with 13 junctional bases fitting TRBD2. CDR3 protein: CASSLQLAGGIDTQYF. The nucleotide sequence is given as TGTGCCAGCAGCTTACAACTAGCGGGGGGGATAGATACGCAGTATTTT.